By its share, the clone carrying this T cell receptor (beta chain) is medium-sized. The TCR library protocol was used to attach unique molecular identifiers. These identifiers were attached to individual cDNA molecules. TCRdb fed the 5' RACE reads into MiXCR, producing one record per CDR3 protein. The profile shows approximately 20,000 distinct CDR3 sequences, less than 5.5% of them singletons. Germline V gene data show CDR1 as LGHNA and CDR2 as YNFKEQ. V lost 0 bases, J lost 1 base, and 6 bases lay in between. CDR3 size: 14 residues. The data originate from a study of early T cells in non-severe SARS-CoV-2 infection.

V gene TRBV4-2 combines with J gene TRBJ1-2; D remains unclear. This receptor was taken from an adult who was a healthcare worker with PCR-confirmed SARS-CoV-2 infection or an uninfected control (not recorded which). The sequenced sample consisted of whole blood. CDR3 nucleotides: TGTGCCAGCAGCCAAGAGCAGGTTAACTATGGCTACACCTTC. Translation gives CASSQEQVNYGYTF.